The entry below gives a single T cell receptor beta chain sequence along with its context. What antigen it recognizes has not been identified. No base-level quality is on record; no much larger clone is a single base apart. This record comes from a study of blood T cell repertoires in COVID-19 (TCRdb year 2020). Study-wide context: Samples from collaborators originated in the United States, Italy and Spain and spanned both the acute and convalescent phases of COVID-19. The material from the prospective study consisted of cDNA or gDNA derived from T cells, B-cell-depleted T cells, or PBMCs. Subjects who had been exposed to COVID-19, were actively infected with it, or had recovered from it provided the deeply sampled blood TCRbeta repertoires that made up the dataset. A freely available public database, intended as a resource for researchers studying the immune response to SARS-CoV-2, is where the repertoires were released. Samples came from the ongoing ImmuneRACE study (first 160 participants) plus 1,254 subjects from 6 global collaborators. The sample metadata nearly always contained a de-identified subject ID, COVID-19 status, age in years and sex. Where available, HLA class I and class II types were obtained from metadata supplied by the sample provider rather than from assay-based typing.

Findings and caveats that apply to the study as a whole: How much clinical and demographic metadata was included differed by source and by participant, and the metadata was provided uncurated.

TCRbeta CDR3 regions were amplified from genomic DNA using the immunoSEQ Assay, a bias-controlled multiplex PCR. Per the source publication's procedure: The number of nucleated cells in each sample was estimated from the amplification of reference gene primers within the assay. Sequence reads were collapsed and filtered to measure the absolute abundance of every unique TCRbeta CDR3 rearrangement. For each sample, productive Simpson clonality was calculated as the square root of Simpson's diversity index over productive rearrangements. Sourced from immuneACCESS, this table was stored by TCRdb with only in-frame sequences that have V and J called. A share of the clones is absent; for the studies checked, an unresolved V gene accounts for under half, and the remainder has no known explanation. The V and J calls and clone size were taken over from that table, and D and trimming were inferred from the DNA. In this sample the table shows some 73,000 clones, about 85% of which occur a single time. The top ten constitute 35% of the sample.

Collaborating institutions collected whole blood in K2EDTA tubes following their own protocols. For TCRbeta analysis, collaborators shipped samples as frozen whole blood, isolated PBMCs, or DNA extracted from either of those sample types. The CDR3 runs 17 residues from the cysteine to the phenylalanine. Only CDR3 DNA remains: 51 bases, in frame from the first base. V loses 4 bases of germline sequence and J loses 4 bases, and the interval between the two ends is 17 bases. CDR1 MNHNS and CDR2 SASEGT are derived from the germline V gene. Here the chain combines TRBV6-1 and TRBJ1-6; TRBD1 is a weak D gene call, 5 bases matching. What was sequenced was peripheral blood. This clonotype was obtained from a woman aged 80 or over with active or convalescent COVID-19. The bases read TGTGCCAGCAGTGCTCTTACAGGTTCCGAATATAATTCACCCCTCCACTTT. It encodes CASSALTGSEYNSPLHF.